This T cell receptor beta chain was sequenced during a study of cytomegalovirus exposure and HLA in healthy donors. General study results and limits: Sequence variants that were highly shared formed a cluster that was likely a sequencing artifact. In a later analysis, productive TCRs from donors in an Asian-associated ancestry cluster reportedly carried fewer N-insertions than the cohort mean. Reportedly, HLA-A and HLA-B alleles of most subjects were accurately predicted from TCR beta.

CDR1 SGHRS and CDR2 YFSETQ come from the germline V gene. The CDR3 loop spans 15 amino acids. Deletions cut 2 bases from V and 1 base from J, with 9 bases between. About this clone itself: Its specificity is not known.

The PCR had 60 Vbeta and 13 Jbeta primers. Profiled with immunoSEQ multiplex PCR; TCRdb holds only in-frame clones, not every one. The table for this sample gives some 70,000 clones. In nominal health when sampled, donors likely had unrecorded immune exposures nonetheless. The chain links TRBV5-1 to TRBJ2-2; D is unresolved. The sequence came from a man between 40 and 49 years old in good health and CMV-seronegative. Sequencing was done on a sample of PBMCs. The CDR3 region is CASSFGPQNTGELFF. DNA of the CDR3: TGCGCCAGCAGCTTTGGGCCCCAGAACACCGGGGAGCTGTTTTTT.